This is a list of T cell receptor beta chains from one sample in a study of CD8+ T cells in alopecia areata. Some clones are missing from TCRdb's copy, which holds only in-frame ones; the method was immunoSEQ multiplex PCR. The sample includes 110,000 or so clones, over 55% of them seen just once. Sequenced sample: NKG2D-low CD8+ T cells sorted from blood. These receptors all stem from a human donor with alopecia areata. Both conserved end residues are part of each CDR3. Fields, in order: D gene, V gene, J gene, clone size, CDR3 protein, CDR3 DNA. A D gene is named only where the DNA matches it firmly. A row's size may be missing; if present it is once, few, many or a size class.

-	TRBV13	TRBJ1-1	-	CASSLAGAGVTEAFF	TGTGCCAGCAGCTTGGCAGGCGCGGGGGTCACTGAAGCTTTCTTT
-	TRBV5-1	TRBJ1-1	-	CASSLVETEAFF	TGCGCCAGCAGCTTAGTGGAGACTGAAGCTTTCTTT
-	TRBV5-1	TRBJ2-5	-	CASSLGTGETQYF	TGCGCCAGCAGCCTGGGGACCGGGGAGACCCAGTACTTC
TRBD2	TRBV27	TRBJ2-5	-	CASSSTSGSGETQYF	TGTGCCAGCAGTTCGACTAGCGGGAGTGGGGAGACCCAGTACTTC
-	TRBV25-1	TRBJ2-7	-	CASSENPPAAYEQYF	TGTGCCAGCAGTGAAAATCCCCCAGCGGCCTACGAGCAGTACTTC
-	TRBV13	TRBJ1-1	-	CASSLAGAGNTEAFF	TGTGCCAGCAGCTTGGCGGGGGCTGGGAACACTGAAGCTTTCTTT
-	TRBV7-9	TRBJ2-7	-	CASSLGPGEFRAYEQYF	TGTGCCAGCAGCTTAGGCCCCGGGGAATTCAGAGCCTACGAGCAGTACTTC
-	TRBV27	TRBJ1-3	-	CATRRAGSGNTIYF	TGTGCCACCCGTAGGGCAGGATCCGGAAACACCATATATTTT
TRBD1	TRBV7-8	TRBJ2-6	-	CASSSIRDRGPGANVLTF	TGTGCCAGCAGCTCCATACGGGACAGGGGGCCTGGGGCCAACGTCCTGACTTTC
TRBD1	TRBV7-9	TRBJ2-1	-	CASSYFQGAHEQFF	TGTGCCAGCAGCTACTTCCAGGGGGCTCATGAGCAGTTCTTC
-	TRBV7-9	TRBJ2-7	few	CASSLEAGSAYEQYF	TGTGCCAGCAGCTTAGAGGCAGGGAGCGCCTACGAGCAGTACTTC
-	TRBV7-3	TRBJ2-1	once	CASSLTSSYNEQFF	TGTGCCAGCAGCTTGACTAGCTCCTACAATGAGCAGTTCTTC
TRBD1	TRBV7-3	TRBJ2-1	-	CASSSPDRGRNEQFF	TGTGCCAGCAGCTCCCCGGACAGGGGGCGGAATGAGCAGTTCTTC
-	TRBV6-6	TRBJ2-7	-	CASSYRGMYEQYF	TGTGCCAGCAGCTATAGAGGGATGTACGAGCAGTACTTC
-	TRBV6-4	TRBJ2-3	-	CASSDGARPDTQYF	TGTGCCAGCAGTGATGGGGCGCGCCCAGATACGCAGTATTTT
-	TRBV7-9	TRBJ2-1	few	CASDGSTEQFF	TGTGCCAGCGACGGGAGCACTGAGCAGTTCTTC
TRBD1	TRBV6-5	TRBJ1-1	-	CASSGTGGKRTEAFF	TGTGCCAGCAGTGGAACAGGGGGGAAGCGCACTGAAGCTTTCTTT
-	TRBV6-5	TRBJ2-1	-	CASSSAGTRIIDEQFF	TGTGCCAGCAGTTCCGCCGGGACGAGGATAATCGATGAGCAGTTCTTC
TRBD2	TRBV19	TRBJ2-7	-	CASSIRGGNYEQYF	TGTGCCAGTAGTATAAGGGGAGGGAACTACGAGCAGTACTTC
-	TRBV7-9	TRBJ1-1	-	CASSLPGTEAFF	TGTGCCAGCAGCTTACCTGGGACTGAAGCTTTCTTT
TRBD1	TRBV2	TRBJ2-1	-	CASKDRGTYNEQFF	TGTGCCAGCAAGGACAGGGGGACGTACAATGAGCAGTTCTTC
-	TRBV7-2	TRBJ2-7	-	CASSAYPGPYEQYF	TGTGCCAGCAGCGCCTATCCGGGACCTTACGAGCAGTACTTC
-	TRBV6-1	TRBJ2-7	-	CASSVLNYEQYF	TGTGCCAGCAGTGTGCTGAACTACGAGCAGTACTTC
-	TRBV5-1	TRBJ2-3	-	CASSLEGRATDTQYF	TGCGCCAGCAGCTTGGAGGGACGAGCCACAGATACGCAGTATTTT
-	TRBV5-6	TRBJ2-5	-	CASSLVQGEETQYF	TGTGCCAGCAGCTTGGTACAGGGAGAAGAGACCCAGTACTTC
TRBD1	TRBV5-4	TRBJ2-7	-	CASSWDSSYEQYF	TGTGCCAGCAGCTGGGACAGCTCCTACGAGCAGTACTTC
-	TRBV7-2	TRBJ2-3	medium-sized	CASSLAFAERYTDTQYF	TGTGCCAGCAGCTTAGCGTTTGCGGAGAGGTACACAGATACGCAGTATTTT
-	TRBV29-1	TRBJ2-7	-	CSVESAGIYEQYF	TGCAGCGTTGAATCGGCGGGCATCTACGAGCAGTACTTC
TRBD1	TRBV2	TRBJ2-5	-	CASSEATGQTLQETQYF	TGTGCCAGCAGTGAAGCGACGGGACAGACACTACAAGAGACCCAGTACTTC
-	TRBV9	TRBJ1-1	-	CASSVEVGLNTEAFF	TGTGCCAGCAGCGTAGAGGTAGGCCTGAACACTGAAGCTTTCTTT
TRBD1	TRBV5-4	TRBJ2-3	-	CASSSRDRDTQYF	TGTGCCAGCAGCTCCCGGGACAGAGATACGCAGTATTTT
-	TRBV13	TRBJ1-1	few	CASSLAGPNTEAFF	TGTGCCAGCAGCTTAGCAGGGCCAAACACTGAAGCTTTCTTT
TRBD1	TRBV5-1	TRBJ2-1	-	CASSPGQGRDEQFF	TGCGCCAGCAGCCCCGGACAGGGGAGGGATGAGCAGTTCTTC
-	TRBV2	TRBJ2-7	-	CASGEASYEQYF	TGTGCCAGCGGGGAGGCCTCCTACGAGCAGTACTTC
TRBD1	TRBV11-2	TRBJ2-2	-	CASSLGGQGRSGELFF	TGTGCCAGCAGCTTAGGGGGACAGGGTCGGTCTGGGGAGCTGTTTTTT
-	TRBV23-1	TRBJ2-7	-	CASSQSSRTSFEQYF	TGCGCCAGCAGTCAATCTTCCAGGACCTCCTTCGAGCAGTACTTC
-	TRBV27	TRBJ2-3	few	CASSFTGEGADTQYF	TGTGCCAGCAGTTTCACTGGTGAGGGCGCAGATACGCAGTATTTT
TRBD2	TRBV13	TRBJ2-3	-	CASRNPMLAGGRSTDTQYF	TGTGCCAGCAGAAACCCGATGTTAGCGGGAGGCCGTAGCACAGATACGCAGTATTTT
-	TRBV11-3	TRBJ2-4	-	CASSSKGRDKNIQYF	TGTGCCAGCAGCTCCAAAGGTCGCGACAAAAACATTCAGTACTTC
-	TRBV6-5	TRBJ2-7	few	CASSDWFYEQYF	TGTGCCAGCAGCGATTGGTTTTACGAGCAGTACTTC
-	TRBV2	TRBJ2-7	-	CASRPRAGYEQYF	TGTGCCAGCAGGCCGAGGGCAGGGTACGAGCAGTACTTC
-	TRBV15	TRBJ2-5	once	CATSGGTEAETQYF	TGTGCCACCAGCGGAGGGACAGAAGCGGAGACCCAGTACTTC
-	TRBV29-1	TRBJ1-1	few	CSALSGGNQAFF	TGCAGCGCCCTTTCGGGCGGCAACCAAGCTTTCTTT
TRBD2	TRBV27	TRBJ2-7	-	CASSLTSRYEQYF	TGTGCCAGCAGTTTGACTAGCAGGTACGAGCAGTACTTC
TRBD1	TRBV7-9	TRBJ2-4	-	CASSSGDSAKVAKNIQYF	TGTGCCAGCAGCTCAGGGGACAGCGCGAAAGTAGCCAAAAACATTCAGTACTTC
TRBD2	TRBV6-1	TRBJ2-1	-	CASSEGPSGINNEQFF	TGTGCCAGCAGTGAAGGTCCCAGCGGGATAAACAATGAGCAGTTCTTC
-	TRBV18	TRBJ2-5	few	CASSPLQPLDWQETQYF	TGTGCCAGCTCACCCCTTCAACCCCTGGACTGGCAAGAGACCCAGTACTTC
-	TRBV29-1	TRBJ2-2	-	CSVFRNTGELFF	TGCAGCGTGTTCAGGAATACCGGGGAGCTGTTTTTT
-	TRBV28	TRBJ2-5	-	CASGQQETQYF	TGTGCCAGCGGACAGCAAGAGACCCAGTACTTC
-	TRBV2	TRBJ1-2	-	CASSGRTLRGYTF	TGTGCCAGCAGTGGCCGGACACTTCGGGGCTACACCTTC
-	TRBV27	TRBJ1-5	-	CASSLTVGGQPQHF	TGTGCCAGCAGTTTGACGGTCGGCGGTCAGCCCCAGCATTTT
-	TRBV6-1	TRBJ2-1	few	CASLGRGTREFF	TGTGCCAGCCTAGGACGGGGGACCCGAGAGTTCTTC
-	TRBV5-1	TRBJ2-7	-	CASSLVWKEDEQYF	TGCGCCAGCAGCTTGGTTTGGAAGGAGGATGAGCAGTACTTC
-	TRBV27	TRBJ1-5	-	CASSLQSGNQPQHF	TGTGCCAGCAGTTTGCAGAGTGGAAATCAGCCCCAGCATTTT
-	TRBV7-8	TRBJ2-1	-	CASSQGAAYNEQFF	TGTGCCAGCAGCCAAGGGGCAGCCTACAATGAGCAGTTCTTC
-	TRBV5-5	TRBJ1-1	-	CASSSMEGMNTEAFF	TGTGCCAGCAGCTCAATGGAGGGGATGAACACTGAAGCTTTCTTT
-	TRBV6-1	TRBJ1-1	-	CASREGSVNTEAFF	TGTGCCAGCCGCGAGGGTAGCGTGAACACTGAAGCTTTCTTT